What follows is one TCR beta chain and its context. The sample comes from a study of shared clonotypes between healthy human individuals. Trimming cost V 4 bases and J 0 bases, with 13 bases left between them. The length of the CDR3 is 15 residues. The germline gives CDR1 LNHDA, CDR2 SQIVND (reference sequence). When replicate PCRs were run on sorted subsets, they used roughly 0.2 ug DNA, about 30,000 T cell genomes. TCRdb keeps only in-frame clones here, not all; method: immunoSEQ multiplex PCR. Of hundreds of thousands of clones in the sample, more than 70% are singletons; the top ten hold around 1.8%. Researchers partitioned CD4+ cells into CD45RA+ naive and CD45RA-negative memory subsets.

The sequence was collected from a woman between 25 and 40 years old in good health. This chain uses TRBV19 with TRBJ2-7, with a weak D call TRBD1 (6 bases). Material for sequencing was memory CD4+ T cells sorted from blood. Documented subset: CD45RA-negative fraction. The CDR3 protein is CASSKGQRTSYEQYF. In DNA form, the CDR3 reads TGTGCCAGTAGTAAGGGACAAAGAACCTCCTACGAGCAGTACTTC.